A single sample is the source of the 7 T cell receptor beta chains below, sequenced in a study of shared clonotypes between healthy human individuals. The naive CD8 fraction comprised CD45RO-negative cells positively selected for CCR7 and excluded terminally differentiated effector memory CD45RA+ cells. The assay was immunoSEQ multiplex PCR, and TCRdb's table has in-frame clones only and misses some. The sample has millions of clones; about 95% are singletons. Material for sequencing was naive CD8+ T cells sorted from blood. The receptors were gathered from a man between 18 and 29 years old in good health.

This chain uses TRBV9 with TRBJ2-7; tentatively, D is TRBD1 (6 bases). The CDR3 runs 13 residues. The V gene lost 3 bases and the J gene lost 6 bases, with 13 bases spanning the gap. Germline lookup yields CDR1 SGDLS and CDR2 YYNGEE. CDR3 region: CASSESAGAEQYF. The CDR3 nucleotides are TGTGCCAGCAGCGAGTCGGCAGGGGCCGAGCAGTACTTC. The full variable domain, in which reference TRBV9 and TRBJ2-7 provide the parts outside the CDR3, is DSGVTQTPKHLITATGQRVTLRCSPRSGDLSVYWYQQSLDQGLQFLIQYYNGEERAKGNILERFSAQQFPDLHSELNLSSLELGDSALYFCASSESAGAEQYFGPGTRLTVT.

The J gene is TRBJ2-1, the V gene TRBV6-1; 7 nucleotides match TRBD2. The CDR3 has 17 amino acids. In germline, CDR1 is MNHNS, CDR2 SASEGT. The V and J ends lost 4 bases and 0 bases, in that order; junction bases with no gene match: 9. CDR3 protein: CASSGGLADPSYNEQFF. CDR3 nucleotide sequence: TGTGCCAGCAGTGGGGGCCTAGCGGACCCCTCCTACAATGAGCAGTTCTTC.

The chain employs TRBV5-6 and TRBJ1-2, with a possible D match to TRBD1 (5 bases). Trimming took 0 bases from V and 6 from J, leaving 12 bases between them. Germline V CDR1 and CDR2: SGHDT, YYEEEE. This CDR3 comprises 14 residues. CDR3 amino acids: CASSLGRGAHGYTF. The CDR3 DNA follows: TGTGCCAGCAGCTTGGGGCGAGGGGCTCATGGCTACACCTTC.

The chain has TRBV15 and TRBJ1-1; no firm D call. Trimming left V 3 bases short and J 2 bases short, with 13 bases between. Per germline, CDR1 LNHNV and CDR2 YYDKDF (reference sequence). The CDR3 has 15 residues. CDR3 nucleotides: TGTGCCACCAGCAGTGACCCTGCGGCCAACACTGAAGCTTTCTTT. Its protein product is CATSSDPAANTEAFF.

This chain joins TRBV19 and TRBJ2-7; D could derive from TRBD1 or TRBD2 (5 bases each). V shed 5 bases and J shed 3 bases, with 11 bases lying between them. Germline CDR1 is LNHDA and CDR2 is SQIVND (reference sequence). CDR3 length: 13 residues. CDR3 sequence reads: CASSWGPHYEQYF. The CDR3 bases are TGTGCCAGTAGTTGGGGACCGCACTACGAGCAGTACTTC.

This clone came up once. The V call is TRBV11-2, the J call TRBJ1-1; no definite D call. Trimming removed 5 bases from V and 0 bases from J, with 19 bases in between. Germline CDR1 reads SGHAT; CDR2 reads FQNNGV. This CDR3 comprises 17 residues. DNA for the CDR3: TGTGCCAGCAGCCCCAGAGAGACGGAGCCCCTGAACACTGAAGCTTTCTTT. Its protein product is CASSPRETEPLNTEAFF. The full variable domain, completed using reference TRBV11-2 and TRBJ1-1, is EAGVAQSPRYKIIEKRQSVAFWCNPISGHATLYWYQQILGQGPKLLIQFQNNGVVDDSQLPKDRFSAERLKGVDSTLKIQPAKLEDSAVYLCASSPRETEPLNTEAFFGQGTRLTVV.

This clone is a singleton in its sample. The V gene is TRBV2, the J gene TRBJ2-5, with 7 bases aligning to TRBD1. The CDR3 is 18 residues long. After removal of 0 bases from V and 1 base from J, the junction contained 11 bases not matched to a gene. From germline, CDR1 is SNHLY and CDR2 FYNNEI. The CDR3: CASSEALVTGSFQETQYF. In nucleotides, the CDR3 is TGTGCCAGCAGTGAAGCGCTTGTGACAGGGTCATTCCAAGAGACCCAGTACTTC.